These 5 T cell receptor beta chains originate from one sample sequenced in a study of T cells after yellow fever vaccination. TCRdb itself ran the 5' RACE reads through MiXCR, one entry per CDR3 protein. This table holds 400,000 or so distinct CDR3 sequences, around a tenth found once. The sequenced sample was PBMCs, obtained on the day of the first yellow fever vaccination. These receptors all stem from a man between 18 and 35 years old who received the YFV17D yellow fever vaccine.

This clonotype has just a few counts. The chain links TRBV7-8 to TRBJ2-7; 8 bases map to TRBD2. CDR3 length: 15 amino acids. Germline V gene data show CDR1 as SGHVS and CDR2 as FQNEAQ. With 5 bases clipped from V and 1 base from J, the junction kept 7 bases outside the gene matches. The chain's CDR3 is CASSRGGSPSYEQYV. In DNA form, the CDR3 reads TGTGCCAGCAGCCGGGGGGGCTCCCCATCCTACGAGCAGTACGTC.

This clonotype has a handful of counts. V gene TRBV28 combines with J gene TRBJ1-5; no reliable D call. The germline V gene encodes CDR1 MDHEN and CDR2 SYDVKM. Trimming left V 3 bases short and J 7 bases short, with 7 bases between. This CDR3 is 12 amino acids long. The CDR3: CASSLSSQPQHF. The CDR3 DNA reads TGTGCCAGCAGTTTGAGCAGCCAGCCCCAGCATTTT.

The sample holds one count of this clonotype. The conserved final phenylalanine or tryptophan is absent from the CDR3, which likely points to a read error. J is TRBJ2-5 and V is TRBV4-3, with 7 bases aligning to TRBD1. V lost 4 bases, J lost 6 bases, and 8 bases stayed unmatched. This CDR3 is 14 amino acids long. CDR1 and CDR2 from the germline V gene are LGHNA and YSLEER. The CDR3 DNA follows: TGCGCCAGCAGCCCCCGACAGGGAGTAAAGACCCAGTACTTA. This gives the protein CASSPRQGVKTQYL.

The genes are TRBV7-2 and TRBJ2-1, with 11 bases matching TRBD1. This CDR3 has 15 residues. Germline-derived CDR1 and CDR2 are SGHTA and FQGNSA. V lost 0 bases to trimming and J lost 9 bases; unmatched junction nucleotides: 4. The CDR3 spells CASSLARTGGGEQFF. CDR3 nucleotide sequence: TGTGCCAGCAGCTTAGCCAGGACAGGGGGCGGTGAGCAGTTCTTC.

The rearrangement uses TRBV9 and TRBJ2-3, with D perhaps TRBD1 (6 bases). Germline V gene data show CDR1 as SGDLS and CDR2 as YYNGEE. The V and J ends lost 3 bases and 0 bases respectively, with 14 bases between them. This CDR3 has 16 residues. Written as DNA, the CDR3 is TGTGCCAGCAGCGCTAGACTGGACAGTAGCACAGATACGCAGTATTTT. Its translation is CASSARLDSSTDTQYF.